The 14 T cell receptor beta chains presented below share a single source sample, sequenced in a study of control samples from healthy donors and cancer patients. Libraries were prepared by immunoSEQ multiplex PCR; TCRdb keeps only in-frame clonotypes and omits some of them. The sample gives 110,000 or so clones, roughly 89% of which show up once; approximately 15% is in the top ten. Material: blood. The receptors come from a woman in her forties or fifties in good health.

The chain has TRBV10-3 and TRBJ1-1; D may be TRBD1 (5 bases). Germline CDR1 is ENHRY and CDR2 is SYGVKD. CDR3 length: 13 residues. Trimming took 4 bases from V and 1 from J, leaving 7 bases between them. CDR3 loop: CAISVGANTEAFF. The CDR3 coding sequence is TGTGCCATCAGTGTAGGGGCGAACACTGAAGCTTTCTTT.

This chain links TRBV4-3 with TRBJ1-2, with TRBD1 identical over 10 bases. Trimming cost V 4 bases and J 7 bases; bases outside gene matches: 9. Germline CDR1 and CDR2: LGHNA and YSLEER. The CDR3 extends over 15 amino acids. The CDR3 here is CASSPPGQGFGGYTF. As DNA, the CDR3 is TGCGCCAGCAGCCCCCCGGGACAGGGGTTTGGTGGCTACACCTTC.

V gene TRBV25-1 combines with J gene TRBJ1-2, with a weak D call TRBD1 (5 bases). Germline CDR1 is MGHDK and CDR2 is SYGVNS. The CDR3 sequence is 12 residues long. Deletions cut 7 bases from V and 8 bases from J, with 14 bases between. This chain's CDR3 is CASTGAEWGYTF. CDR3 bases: TGTGCCAGCACCGGGGCTGAATGGGGCTACACCTTC.

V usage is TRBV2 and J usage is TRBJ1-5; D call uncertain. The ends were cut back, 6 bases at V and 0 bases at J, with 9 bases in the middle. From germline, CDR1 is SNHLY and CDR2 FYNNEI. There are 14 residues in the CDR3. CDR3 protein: CASSSVYSNQPQHF. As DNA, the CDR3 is TGTGCCAGCAGCTCAGTATATAGCAATCAGCCCCAGCATTTT.

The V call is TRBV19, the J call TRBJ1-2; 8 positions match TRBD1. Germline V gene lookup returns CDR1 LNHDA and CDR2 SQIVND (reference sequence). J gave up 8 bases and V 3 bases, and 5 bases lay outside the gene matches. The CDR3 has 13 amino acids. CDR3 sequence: CASSMPGGLGYTF. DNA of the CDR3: TGTGCCAGTAGTATGCCAGGGGGCTTAGGCTACACCTTC.

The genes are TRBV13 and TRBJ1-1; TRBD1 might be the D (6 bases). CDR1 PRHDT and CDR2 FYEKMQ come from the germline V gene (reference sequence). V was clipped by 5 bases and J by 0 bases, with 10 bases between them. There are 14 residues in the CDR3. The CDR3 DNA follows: TGTGCCAGCAGCCTTACAGGGCTGAACACTGAAGCTTTCTTT. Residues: CASSLTGLNTEAFF.

The CDR3 protein is CASSGKGTYEQYF. The CDR3 nucleotides read TGTGCCAGCAGCGGGAAAGGTACCTACGAGCAGTACTTC. The chain is built from TRBV7-6 and TRBJ2-7; no definite D call. The germline CDR1 and CDR2 sequences are SGHVS and FNYEAQ. The CDR3 runs to 13 residues. Trimming removed 5 bases at V and 2 bases at J, with 10 bases between.

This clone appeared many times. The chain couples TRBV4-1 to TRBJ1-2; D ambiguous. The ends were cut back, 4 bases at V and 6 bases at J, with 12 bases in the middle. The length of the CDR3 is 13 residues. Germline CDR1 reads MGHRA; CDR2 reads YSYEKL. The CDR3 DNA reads TGCGCCAGCAGCCCCCCGGCTTCGCATGGCTACACCTTC. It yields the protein CASSPPASHGYTF.

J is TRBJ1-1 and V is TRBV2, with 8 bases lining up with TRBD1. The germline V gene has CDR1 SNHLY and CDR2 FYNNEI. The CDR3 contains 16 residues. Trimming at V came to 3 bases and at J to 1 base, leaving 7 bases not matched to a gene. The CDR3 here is CASSDPATGENTEAFF. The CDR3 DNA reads TGTGCCAGCAGTGACCCCGCGACAGGGGAGAACACTGAAGCTTTCTTT.

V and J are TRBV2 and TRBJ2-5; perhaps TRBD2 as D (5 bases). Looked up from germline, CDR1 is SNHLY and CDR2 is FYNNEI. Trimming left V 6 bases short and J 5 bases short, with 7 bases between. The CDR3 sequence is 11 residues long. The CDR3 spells CASRTGETQYF. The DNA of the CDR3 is TGTGCCAGCAGGACGGGGGAGACCCAGTACTTC.

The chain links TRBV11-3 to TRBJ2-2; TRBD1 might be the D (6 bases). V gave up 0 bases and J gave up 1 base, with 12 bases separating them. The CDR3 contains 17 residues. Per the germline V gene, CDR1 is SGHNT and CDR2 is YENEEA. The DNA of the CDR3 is TGTGCCAGCAGCTTAGAAATTCGGACAGAGAACACCGGGGAGCTGTTTTTT. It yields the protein CASSLEIRTENTGELFF.

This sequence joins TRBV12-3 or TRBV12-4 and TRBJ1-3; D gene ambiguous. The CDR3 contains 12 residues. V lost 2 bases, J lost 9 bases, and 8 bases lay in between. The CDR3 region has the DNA TGTGCCAGCAGTTTAACCGTTGGCACCATATATTTT. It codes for CASSLTVGTIYF.

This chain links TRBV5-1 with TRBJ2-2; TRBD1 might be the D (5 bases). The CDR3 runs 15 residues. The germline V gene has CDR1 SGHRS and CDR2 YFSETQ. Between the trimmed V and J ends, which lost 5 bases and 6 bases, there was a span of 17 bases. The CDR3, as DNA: TGCGCCAGCAGTGGGGATTCAGGGTACTCCGGGGAGCTGTTTTTT. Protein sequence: CASSGDSGYSGELFF.

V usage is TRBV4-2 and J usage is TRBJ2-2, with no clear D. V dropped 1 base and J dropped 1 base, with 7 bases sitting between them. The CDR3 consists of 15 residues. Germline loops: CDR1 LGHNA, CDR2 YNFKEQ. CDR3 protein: CASSQGSVNTGELFF. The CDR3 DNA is TGTGCCAGCAGCCAAGGTTCGGTGAACACCGGGGAGCTGTTTTTT.